The 24 T cell receptor beta chains given below trace back to one sample, sequenced in a study of regulatory T cells. The PCR used 52 TRBV and 13 TRBJ primers. Sequencing used immunoSEQ multiplex PCR; TCRdb keeps in-frame clones, though not all of them. The sample carries 15,000 to 20,000 clones, 92% recorded once. Sequencing used CD8+ T cells sorted from blood. Receptors originate from a person between 18 and 30 years old with CD3G deficiency.

V usage is TRBV6-5 and J usage is TRBJ2-7, with D possibly matching TRBD2 (5 bases). The V and J ends lost 6 bases and 6 bases respectively, with 9 bases between them. This CDR3 region has 11 residues. Germline V CDR1 and CDR2: MNHEY, SVGAGI. The CDR3 nucleotides are TGTGCCAGCAGACGGGGATCCGAGCAGTACTTC. Protein sequence: CASRRGSEQYF.

This chain joins TRBV9 and TRBJ1-6, with TRBD1 identical over 9 bases. Germline V gene lookup returns CDR1 SGDLS and CDR2 YYNGEE. V lost 4 bases, J lost 1 base, and 6 bases stayed unmatched. The CDR3 is made up of 17 amino acids. The CDR3 DNA reads TGTGCCAGCAGCCGGGACAGGGTCGAATCCTATAATTCACCCCTCCACTTT. Translation: CASSRDRVESYNSPLHF.

The chain recombines TRBV20-1 with TRBJ2-7, with 7 bases that match TRBD2. CDR3 length: 11 amino acids. V lost 5 bases to trimming and J lost 6 bases; unmatched junction nucleotides: 4. Germline assignment: CDR1 DFQATT and CDR2 SNEGSKA (reference sequence). The CDR3: CSALGGGEQYF. The CDR3 DNA is TGCAGTGCTCTGGGGGGGGGCGAGCAGTACTTC.

The chain couples TRBV7-6 to TRBJ1-1; the D is unclear. Trimming removed 1 base at V and 5 bases at J, with 8 bases between. Per germline, CDR1 SGHVS and CDR2 FNYEAQ. This CDR3 contains 13 residues. This CDR3 reads CASSLGGLTEAFF. CDR3 coding DNA: TGTGCCAGCAGCTTAGGAGGGCTAACTGAAGCTTTCTTT.

J is TRBJ2-5 and V is TRBV7-9, with TRBD1 matching 7 bases. CDR1 and CDR2 (germline): SEHNR, FQNEAQ (reference sequence). The V gene end was trimmed by 3 bases and the J gene end by 3 bases; junction bases not matched to a gene: 7. The CDR3 length is 15 residues. The CDR3 loop is CASSFLGDRKETQYF. The CDR3 DNA reads as TGTGCCAGCAGCTTCCTTGGGGACAGAAAAGAGACCCAGTACTTC.

The V call is TRBV15, the J call TRBJ2-1; D unclear. Between the trimmed V and J ends, which lost 0 bases and 5 bases, there was a span of 8 bases. Per germline, CDR1 LNHNV and CDR2 YYDKDF (reference sequence). This CDR3 has 14 residues. The chain's CDR3 is CATSREVWDNEQFF. CDR3 sequence (DNA): TGTGCCACCAGCAGAGAGGTTTGGGACAATGAGCAGTTCTTC.

The gene calls are TRBV19 and TRBJ1-2; D is unresolved. Germline V gene sequence: CDR1 LNHDA, CDR2 SQIVND (reference sequence). Trimming cost V 3 bases and J 4 bases, with 15 bases left between them. There are 15 residues in the CDR3. The CDR3 protein is CASSMSRAQGYGYTF. The DNA of the CDR3 is TGTGCCAGTAGTATGTCCCGGGCCCAAGGCTATGGCTACACCTTC.

This clone was detected only a few times. This chain links TRBV5-1 with TRBJ1-2; the match to TRBD1 covers 8 bases. Germline CDR1 SGHRS, CDR2 YFSETQ. The CDR3 has 13 amino acids. V was pared by 2 bases and J by 5 bases, with 2 bases of the junction left unmatched. CDR3 in DNA: TGCGCCAGCAGCTTCGGGACAGGTTATGGCTACACCTTC. Amino acid sequence: CASSFGTGYGYTF.

This chain connects TRBV11-2 to TRBJ2-5, with D maybe TRBD2 (6 bases). V was cut by 1 base and J by 3 bases, with 18 bases left in between. Germline V gives CDR1 SGHAT, CDR2 FQNNGV. CDR3 length equals 17 residues. The CDR3: CASSLVGGSGTKETQYF. The CDR3 coding sequence is TGTGCCAGCAGCTTAGTGGGGGGTAGCGGAACCAAAGAGACCCAGTACTTC.

The chain carries TRBV7-9 and TRBJ2-3; TRBD2 agrees at 7 bases. Germline values: CDR1 SEHNR, CDR2 FQNEAQ (reference sequence). V shed 5 bases, J shed 4 bases, and the junction held 9 bases outside the gene matches. The length of the CDR3 is 15 residues. DNA of the CDR3: TGTGCCAGCAGCCCCCCGGCGGGAGTATCAGATACGCAGTATTTT. This codes for CASSPPAGVSDTQYF.

The rearrangement uses TRBV27 and TRBJ2-1; 10 bases fit TRBD2. The germline gives CDR1 MNHEY, CDR2 SMNVEV (reference sequence). CDR3 size: 13 residues. The trim removed 3 bases at V and 9 bases at J, leaving 2 bases unmatched. The CDR3 is CASSFSSGGEQFF. The CDR3 region has the DNA TGTGCCAGCAGTTTTTCTAGCGGGGGTGAGCAGTTCTTC.

The chain is built from TRBV28 and TRBJ1-2; D possibly corresponds to TRBD1 (6 bases). The CDR3 consists of 15 residues. Per the germline V gene, CDR1 is MDHEN and CDR2 is SYDVKM. V lost 5 bases, J lost 4 bases, and 17 bases lay in between. The CDR3 nucleotides are TGTGCCAGCAGTCCTGTAGCAACAGGGATCTATGGCTACACCTTC. Translation: CASSPVATGIYGYTF.

This clone is a singleton in its sample. The rearrangement joins TRBV6-6 to TRBJ2-2; unclear D gene. Looked up from germline, CDR1 is MNHNY and CDR2 is SVGAGI (reference sequence). This CDR3 region has 12 residues. Trimming took off 5 bases at V and 5 bases at J, with 6 bases between the two ends. The CDR3 coding sequence is TGTGCCAGCAGTACCGGGACCGGGGAGCTGTTTTTT. Amino acids: CASSTGTGELFF.

The chain links TRBV7-8 to TRBJ2-5; perhaps TRBD1 as D (6 bases). The germline V gene encodes CDR1 SGHVS and CDR2 FQNEAQ. Trimming removed 4 bases at V and 7 bases at J, with 10 bases between. The length of the CDR3 is 12 residues. The CDR3, as DNA: TGTGCCAGCAGCTATGAAGGGGGGACCCAGTACTTC. Translating it yields CASSYEGGTQYF.

This chain uses TRBV4-1 with TRBJ2-7, with 10 bases that match TRBD2. Losses at the gene ends were 2 bases for V and 6 bases for J; bases not matched to a gene: 7. The CDR3 loop spans 15 amino acids. Germline CDR1 and CDR2: MGHRA and YSYEKL. DNA of the CDR3: TGCGCCAGCAGCCAAATCCATGAGCGGGGGGGCGAGCAGTACTTC. This encodes CASSQIHERGGEQYF.

Only one count was recorded for this clone. The gene calls are TRBV6-9 and TRBJ2-5, with D maybe TRBD1 (5 bases). CDR1 is MNHGY, CDR2 SVAAGI, per germline. Trimming pared 3 bases from V and 4 bases from J, leaving 12 bases between. The CDR3 consists of 14 residues. CDR3 DNA sequence: TGTGCCAGCAGTTACTCGGGTAGGGGAGAGACCCAGTACTTC. As protein: CASSYSGRGETQYF.

V and J are TRBV2 and TRBJ2-1; a weak D match, TRBD2 (5 bases). V was shortened by 4 bases and J by 12 bases, with 16 bases between the two germline ends. This CDR3 contains 13 residues. Germline loops: CDR1 SNHLY, CDR2 FYNNEI. The CDR3, as DNA: TGTGCCAGCAGTGGGGTCTCCCATCGGGGGCAGTTCTTC. This sequence encodes CASSGVSHRGQFF.

The genes are TRBV10-2 and TRBJ2-1, with TRBD2 matching 9 bases. The CDR3 length is 16 residues. Germline CDR1 WSHSY, CDR2 SAAADI. V lost 0 bases and J lost 5; bases outside the gene matches: 5. Written as DNA, the CDR3 is TGCGCCAGCAGTGAGTCTAGCGGGAGATATAACAATGAGCAGTTCTTC. The encoded protein is CASSESSGRYNNEQFF.

The rearrangement links TRBV21-1 to TRBJ2-3; the table's D call of TRBD2 was not tested on the DNA. TRBV21-1 is termed a pseudogene. The CDR3 runs to 17 residues. Here the CDR3 reads CASSKAAGPTGADTQYF. In DNA form, the CDR3 reads TGTGCCAGCAGCAAGGCGGCGGGGCCCACGGGAGCAGATACGCAGTATTTT.

V and J are TRBV19 and TRBJ2-5, with D possibly being TRBD2 (5 bases). The CDR3 has 12 residues. Germline CDR1 and CDR2: LNHDA and SQIVND (reference sequence). Trimming left V 3 bases short and J 4 bases short, with 6 bases between. This CDR3 is CASSIAGETQYF. In nucleotides, the CDR3 is TGTGCCAGTAGTATTGCGGGAGAGACCCAGTACTTC.

The gene calls are TRBV10-2 and TRBJ2-7; 10 bases are shared with TRBD2. The ends lost 10 bases at V and 1 base at J; junction bases unmatched: 4. Germline assignment: CDR1 WSHSY and CDR2 SAAADI. This CDR3 has 13 amino acids. The CDR3 sequence: CATTSGTSYEQYF. The CDR3, as DNA: TGCGCCACCACTAGCGGGACTTCCTACGAGCAGTACTTC.

The CDR3 loop reads CSVPSGGEEDEKLFF. DNA of the CDR3: TGCAGCGTCCCCTCGGGGGGGGAGGAGGATGAAAAACTGTTTTTT. The chain links TRBV29-1 to TRBJ1-4, with D tentatively TRBD1 (5 bases). The length of the CDR3 is 15 residues. Germline CDR1 and CDR2: SQVTM and ANQGSEA. V was trimmed by 6 bases and J by 6 bases, leaving 20 bases between them.

The chain couples TRBV5-1 to TRBJ1-1; 8 bases match TRBD1. V lost 4 bases, J lost 1 base, and 3 bases stayed unmatched. There are 14 residues in the CDR3. CDR1 is SGHRS and CDR2 is YFSETQ in the germline V gene. Written as DNA, the CDR3 is TGCGCCAGCAGCATAGGACAGGGGAACACTGAAGCTTTCTTT. Amino acid sequence: CASSIGQGNTEAFF.

V gene TRBV4-2 combines with J gene TRBJ1-5; 10 nucleotides match TRBD1. CDR1 is LGHNA and CDR2 is YNFKEQ in the germline V gene. The CDR3 is 15 amino acids. V dropped 6 bases and J dropped 2; count of bases not matched to a gene: 4. CDR3 in DNA: TGTGCCAGCAGTCCGGACAGGGGGGGCAATCAGCCCCAGCATTTT. Translation gives CASSPDRGGNQPQHF.